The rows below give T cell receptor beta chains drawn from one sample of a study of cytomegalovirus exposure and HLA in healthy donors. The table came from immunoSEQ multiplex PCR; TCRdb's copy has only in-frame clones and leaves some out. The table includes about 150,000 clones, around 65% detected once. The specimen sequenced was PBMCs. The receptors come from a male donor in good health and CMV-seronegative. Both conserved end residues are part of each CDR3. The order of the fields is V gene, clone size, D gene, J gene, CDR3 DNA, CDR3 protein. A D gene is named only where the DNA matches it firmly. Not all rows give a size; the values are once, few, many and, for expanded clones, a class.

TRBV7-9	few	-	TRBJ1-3	TGTGCCAGCAGCTTAATAGGGAGTAGGGTTGGTGGAAACACCATATATTTT	CASSLIGSRVGGNTIYF
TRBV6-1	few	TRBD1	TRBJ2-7	TGTGCCAGCAGTGAAGCGGCCCCGGGACAGGGGTCCTACGAGCAGTACTTC	CASSEAAPGQGSYEQYF
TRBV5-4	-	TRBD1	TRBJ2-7	TGTGCCAGCAGCCGGCGGTGGCAGGGGGCCTCCTACGAGCAGTACTTC	CASSRRWQGASYEQYF
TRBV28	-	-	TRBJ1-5	TGTGCCAGCAGAGCGGGAGTCAATCAGCCCCAGCATTTT	CASRAGVNQPQHF
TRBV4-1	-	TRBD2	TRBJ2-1	TGCGCCAGCAGCCAAGAACTAGCGGGGGGGTACAATGAGCAGTTCTTC	CASSQELAGGYNEQFF
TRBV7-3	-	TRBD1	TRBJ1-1	TGTGCCAGCAGCTTAAATAGCAGGGGGTTAGCTTTCTTT	CASSLNSRGLAFF
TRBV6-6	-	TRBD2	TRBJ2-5	TGTGCCAGCAGTTACTTTAGCGGGGGGGGTGAAACCCAGTACTTC	CASSYFSGGGETQYF
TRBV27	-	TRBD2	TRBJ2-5	TGTGCCAGCAGTTTAGGGGGCGGGGGGAGACAGGAGACCCAGTACTTC	CASSLGGGGRQETQYF
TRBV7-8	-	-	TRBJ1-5	TGTGCCAGCAGCCCCACCGGGGGGCGGCAGCCCCAGCATTTT	CASSPTGGRQPQHF
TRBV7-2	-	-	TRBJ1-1	TGTGCCAGCAGCTTCCTACAGGGACGGGGCACTGAAGCTTTCTTT	CASSFLQGRGTEAFF
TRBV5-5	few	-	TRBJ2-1	TGTGCCAGCAGCTGGGGCCCTTTCGATGAGCAGTTCTTC	CASSWGPFDEQFF
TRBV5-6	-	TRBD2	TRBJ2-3	TGTGCCAGCAGCTTTCCGACTAGCGGGGGCCATGCCCCAGGTACGCAGTATTTT	CASSFPTSGGHAPGTQYF
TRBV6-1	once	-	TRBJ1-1	TGTGCCAGCAGTGAAGTGGGAGATACTGAAGCTTTCTTT	CASSEVGDTEAFF
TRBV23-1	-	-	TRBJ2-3	TGCGCCAGCAGTCAATCGATTGACTGCTTTGTGGACAGATCGACAGATACGCAGTATTTT	CASSQSIDCFVDRSTDTQYF
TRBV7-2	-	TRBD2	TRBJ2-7	TGTGCCAGCAGCACCCAGGGACTAGCCTCCCCCAGCGAGCAGTACTTC	CASSTQGLASPSEQYF
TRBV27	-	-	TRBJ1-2	TGTGCCAGCAGTTTATGGGGCGGCTATGGCTACACCTTC	CASSLWGGYGYTF
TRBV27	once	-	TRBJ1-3	TGTGCCAGCAGTTTACGGGGTGACTCTGGAAACACCATATATTTT	CASSLRGDSGNTIYF
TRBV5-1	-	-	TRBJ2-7	TGCGCCAGCAGCTTGGGGAACAGGGAAAACGAGCAGTACTTC	CASSLGNRENEQYF
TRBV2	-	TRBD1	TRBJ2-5	TGTGCCAGCAGTGCCGGGACAGCTGAAGAGACCCAGTACTTC	CASSAGTAEETQYF
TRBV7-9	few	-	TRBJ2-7	TGTTCCAGCAGTGGCAGCTCCTACGAGCAGTACTTC	CSSSGSSYEQYF
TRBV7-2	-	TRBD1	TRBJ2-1	TGTGCCAGCAGCCCCACCGGGACAGGGGTTGATGAGCAGTTCTTC	CASSPTGTGVDEQFF
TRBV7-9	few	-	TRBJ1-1	TGTGCCAGCAGCTTATATAAGGGGGATGGGATGAACACTGAAGCTTTCTTT	CASSLYKGDGMNTEAFF
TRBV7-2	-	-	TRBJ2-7	TGTGCCAGCAGCTTAATCAGTGGGGGGGCGGGTTTTGAGCAGTACTTC	CASSLISGGAGFEQYF
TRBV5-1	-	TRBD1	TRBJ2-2	TGCGCCAGCAGCCTCACGGACAGGGCAACCGGGGAGCTGTTTTTT	CASSLTDRATGELFF
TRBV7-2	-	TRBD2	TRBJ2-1	TGTGCCAGCAGCCCACTAGCGGGGGGGCCAAATGAGCAGTTCTTC	CASSPLAGGPNEQFF
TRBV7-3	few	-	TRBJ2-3	TGTGCCAGCAGCACGACAGGTTCAGATACGCAGTATTTT	CASSTTGSDTQYF
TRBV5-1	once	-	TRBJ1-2	TGCGCCAGCAGCTCCGAACCTGGACAGCGATATGGCTACACCTTC	CASSSEPGQRYGYTF